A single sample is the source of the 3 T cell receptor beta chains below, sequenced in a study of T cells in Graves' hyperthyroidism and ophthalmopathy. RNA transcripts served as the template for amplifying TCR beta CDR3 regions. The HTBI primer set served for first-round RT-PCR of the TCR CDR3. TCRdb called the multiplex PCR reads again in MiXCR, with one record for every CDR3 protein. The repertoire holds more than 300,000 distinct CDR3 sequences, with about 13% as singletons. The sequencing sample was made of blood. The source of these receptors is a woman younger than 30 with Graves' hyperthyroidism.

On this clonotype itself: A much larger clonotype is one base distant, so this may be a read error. DNA for the CDR3: TGTGCCAGCAGTGCCATTGACAGGGACCAAGAGGCCCAGTACTTC. As protein: CASSAIDRDQEAQYF. The chain carries TRBV28 and TRBJ2-5, with 7 positions matching TRBD1. The CDR3 runs 15 residues. Germline V lookup: CDR1 MDHEN, CDR2 SYDVKM.

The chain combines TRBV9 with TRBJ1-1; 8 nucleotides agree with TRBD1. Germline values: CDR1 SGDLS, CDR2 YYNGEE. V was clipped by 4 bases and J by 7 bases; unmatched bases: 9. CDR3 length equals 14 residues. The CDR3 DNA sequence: TGTGCCAGCAGCCCTAGCGACAGGGGCATTGAAGCTTTCTTT. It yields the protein CASSPSDRGIEAFF.

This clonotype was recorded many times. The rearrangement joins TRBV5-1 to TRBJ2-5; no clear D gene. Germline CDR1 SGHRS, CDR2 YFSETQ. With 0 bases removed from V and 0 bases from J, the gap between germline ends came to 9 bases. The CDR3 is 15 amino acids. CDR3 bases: TGCGCCAGCAGCTTGGCCGACTGGTACCAAGAGACCCAGTACTTC. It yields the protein CASSLADWYQETQYF.